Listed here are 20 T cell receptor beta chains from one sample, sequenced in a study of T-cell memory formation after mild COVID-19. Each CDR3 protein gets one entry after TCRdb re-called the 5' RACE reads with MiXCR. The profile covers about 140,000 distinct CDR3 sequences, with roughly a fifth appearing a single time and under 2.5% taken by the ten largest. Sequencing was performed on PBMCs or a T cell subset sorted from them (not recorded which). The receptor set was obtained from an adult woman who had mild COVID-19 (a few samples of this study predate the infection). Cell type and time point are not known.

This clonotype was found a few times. CDR3 DNA: TGTGCCAGCAGCTCAACCCAGGGCCTTGGGGGCTACACCTTC. It codes for CASSSTQGLGGYTF. This chain connects TRBV11-3 to TRBJ1-2; perhaps TRBD1 as D (5 bases). V dropped 4 bases and J dropped 8 bases, with 17 bases sitting between them. CDR1 is SGHNT and CDR2 is YENEEA in the germline V gene. CDR3 length equals 14 residues.

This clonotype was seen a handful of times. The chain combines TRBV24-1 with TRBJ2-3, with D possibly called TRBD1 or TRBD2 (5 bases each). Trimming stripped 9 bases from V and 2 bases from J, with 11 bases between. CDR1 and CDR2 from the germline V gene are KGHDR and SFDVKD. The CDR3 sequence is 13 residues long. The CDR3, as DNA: TGTGCCACCGGGGGACGGATCACAGATACGCAGTATTTT. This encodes CATGGRITDTQYF.

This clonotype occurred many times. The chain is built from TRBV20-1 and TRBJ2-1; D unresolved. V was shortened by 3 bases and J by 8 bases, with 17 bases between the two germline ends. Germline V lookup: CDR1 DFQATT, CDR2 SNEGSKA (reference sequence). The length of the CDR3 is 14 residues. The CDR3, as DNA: TGCAGTGCTAGGCTTTACAGTGTGGCGGATGAGCAGTTCTTC. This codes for CSARLYSVADEQFF.

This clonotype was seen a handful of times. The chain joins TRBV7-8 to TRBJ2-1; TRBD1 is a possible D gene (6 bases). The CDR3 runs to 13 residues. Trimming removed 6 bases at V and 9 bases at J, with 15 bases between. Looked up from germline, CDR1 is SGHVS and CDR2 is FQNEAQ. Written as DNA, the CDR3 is TGTGCCAGCAGTTCCCGGGGCAGGGGTGAGCAGTTCTTC. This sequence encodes CASSSRGRGEQFF.

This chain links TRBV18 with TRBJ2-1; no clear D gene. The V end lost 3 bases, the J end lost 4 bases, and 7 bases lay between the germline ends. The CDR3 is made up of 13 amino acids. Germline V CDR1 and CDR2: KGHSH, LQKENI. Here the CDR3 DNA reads TGTGCCAGCTCACCCCTTCGGTACAATGAGCAGTTCTTC. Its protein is CASSPLRYNEQFF.

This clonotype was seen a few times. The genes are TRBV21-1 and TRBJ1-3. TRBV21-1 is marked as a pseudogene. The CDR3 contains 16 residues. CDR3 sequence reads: CASSLKGKAEANTIYF. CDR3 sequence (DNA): TGTGCCAGCAGCCTAAAAGGGAAGGCAGAAGCAAACACCATATATTTT.

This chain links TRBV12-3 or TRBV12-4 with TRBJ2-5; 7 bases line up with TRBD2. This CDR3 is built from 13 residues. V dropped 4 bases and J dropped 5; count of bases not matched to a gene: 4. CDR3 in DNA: TGTGCCAGCAGTTCGCATAGCGGGGAGACCCAGTACTTC. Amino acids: CASSSHSGETQYF.

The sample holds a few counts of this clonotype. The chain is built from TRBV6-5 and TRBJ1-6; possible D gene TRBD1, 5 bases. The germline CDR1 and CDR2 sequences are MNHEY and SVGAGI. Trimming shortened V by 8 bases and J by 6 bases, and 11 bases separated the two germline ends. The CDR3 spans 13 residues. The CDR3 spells CASGTAANSPLHF. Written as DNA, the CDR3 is TGTGCCAGCGGGACCGCAGCTAATTCACCCCTCCACTTT.

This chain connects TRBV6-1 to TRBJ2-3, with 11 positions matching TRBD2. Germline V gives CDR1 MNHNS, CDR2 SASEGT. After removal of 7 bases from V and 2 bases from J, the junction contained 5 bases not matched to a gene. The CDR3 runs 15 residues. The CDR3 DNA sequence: TGTGCCAGCATACGACTAGCGGGGTTCACAGATACGCAGTATTTT. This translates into CASIRLAGFTDTQYF.

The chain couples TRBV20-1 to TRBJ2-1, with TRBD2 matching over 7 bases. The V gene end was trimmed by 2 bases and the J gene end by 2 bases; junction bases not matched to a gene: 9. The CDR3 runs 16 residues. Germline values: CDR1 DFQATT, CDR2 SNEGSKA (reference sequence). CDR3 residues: CSARPLRGGPYNEQFF. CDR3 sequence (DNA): TGCAGTGCTAGACCCCTGCGGGGAGGGCCCTACAATGAGCAGTTCTTC.

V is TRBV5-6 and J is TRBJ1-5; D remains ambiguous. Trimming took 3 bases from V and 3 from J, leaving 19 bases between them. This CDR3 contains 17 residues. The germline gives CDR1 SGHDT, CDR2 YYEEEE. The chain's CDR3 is CASSSQRGHMINQPQHF. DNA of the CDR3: TGTGCCAGCAGCTCACAAAGAGGGCATATGATCAATCAGCCCCAGCATTTT.

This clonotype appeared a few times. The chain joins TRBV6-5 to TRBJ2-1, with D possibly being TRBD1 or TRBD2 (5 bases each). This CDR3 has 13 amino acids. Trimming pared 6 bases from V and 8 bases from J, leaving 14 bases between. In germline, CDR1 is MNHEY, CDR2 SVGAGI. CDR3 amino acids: CASRSPGTYEQFF. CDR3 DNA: TGTGCCAGCAGAAGTCCCGGGACGTATGAGCAGTTCTTC.

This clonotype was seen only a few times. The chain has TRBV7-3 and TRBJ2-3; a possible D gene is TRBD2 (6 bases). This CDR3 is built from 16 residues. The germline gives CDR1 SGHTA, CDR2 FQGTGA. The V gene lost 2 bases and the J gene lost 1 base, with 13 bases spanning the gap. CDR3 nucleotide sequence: TGTGCCAGCAGCTTAGGGCGGGAATCGGGCACAGATACGCAGTATTTT. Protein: CASSLGRESGTDTQYF.

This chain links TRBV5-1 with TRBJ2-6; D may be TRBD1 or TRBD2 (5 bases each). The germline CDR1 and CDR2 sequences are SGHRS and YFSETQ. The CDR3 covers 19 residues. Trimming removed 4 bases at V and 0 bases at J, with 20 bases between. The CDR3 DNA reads TGCGCCAGCAGCACAGAAATCGGGGCATGGAGCTCTGGGGCCAACGTCCTGACTTTC. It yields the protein CASSTEIGAWSSGANVLTF.

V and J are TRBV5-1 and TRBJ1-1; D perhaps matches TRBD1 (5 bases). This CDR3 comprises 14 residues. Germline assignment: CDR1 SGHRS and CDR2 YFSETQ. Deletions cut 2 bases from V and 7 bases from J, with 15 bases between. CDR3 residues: CASSLTGVHYEAFF. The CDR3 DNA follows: TGCGCCAGCAGCTTAACAGGAGTACACTATGAAGCTTTCTTT. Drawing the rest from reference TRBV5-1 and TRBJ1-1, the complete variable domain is KAGVTQTPRYLIKTRGQQVTLSCSPISGHRSVSWYQQTPGQGLQFLFEYFSETQRNKGNFPGRFSGRQFSNSRSEMNVSTLELGDSALYLCASSLTGVHYEAFFGQGTRLTVV.

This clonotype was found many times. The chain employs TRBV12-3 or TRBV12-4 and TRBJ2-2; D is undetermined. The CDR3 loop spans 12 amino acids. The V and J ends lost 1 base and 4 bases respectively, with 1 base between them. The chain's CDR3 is CASSLVTGELFF. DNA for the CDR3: TGTGCCAGCAGTTTAGTCACCGGGGAGCTGTTTTTT.

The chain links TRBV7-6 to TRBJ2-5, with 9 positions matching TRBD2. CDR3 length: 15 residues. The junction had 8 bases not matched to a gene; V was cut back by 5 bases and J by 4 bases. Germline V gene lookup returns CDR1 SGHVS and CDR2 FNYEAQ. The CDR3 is CASSTGLASGETQYF. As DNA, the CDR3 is TGTGCCAGCAGCACGGGACTAGCCAGCGGAGAGACCCAGTACTTC.

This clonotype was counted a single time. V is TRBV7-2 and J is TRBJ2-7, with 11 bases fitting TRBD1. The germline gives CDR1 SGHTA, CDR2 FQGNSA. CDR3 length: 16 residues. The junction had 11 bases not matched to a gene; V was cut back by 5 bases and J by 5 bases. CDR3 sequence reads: CASSLQGQGAADEQYF. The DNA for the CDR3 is TGTGCCAGCAGCCTACAAGGACAGGGGGCAGCAGACGAGCAGTACTTC.

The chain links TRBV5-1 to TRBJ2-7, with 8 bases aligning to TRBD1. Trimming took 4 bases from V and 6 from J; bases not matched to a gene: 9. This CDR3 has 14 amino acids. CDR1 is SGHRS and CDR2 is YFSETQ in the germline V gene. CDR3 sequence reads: CASSIGQGRGEQYF. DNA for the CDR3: TGCGCCAGCAGCATCGGACAGGGCCGGGGCGAGCAGTACTTC.

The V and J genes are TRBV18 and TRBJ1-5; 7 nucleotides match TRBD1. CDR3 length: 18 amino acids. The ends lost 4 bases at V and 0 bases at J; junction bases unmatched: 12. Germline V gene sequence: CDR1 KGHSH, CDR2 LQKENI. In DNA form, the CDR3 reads TGTGCCAGCTCACTGGGGACAGCAAATAGATATAGCAATCAGCCCCAGCATTTT. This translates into CASSLGTANRYSNQPQHF.